The clone carrying this TCR beta chain has just a few counts. Trimming shortened V by 3 bases and J by 6 bases, and 18 bases separated the two germline ends. The CDR3 spans 15 residues. The germline gives CDR1 MGHRA, CDR2 YSYEKL. TCRdb analysed the RT-PCR reads with MiXCR anew, one entry per CDR3 protein. Among 550,000 to 750,000 distinct CDR3 sequences listed, approximately 15% were seen once. The sample comprised memory CD4+ T cells from blood. The chain recombines TRBV4-1 with TRBJ2-7; possibly TRBD1 for D (5 bases). The source of this sequence is a female donor in good health, serving as a healthy control. CDR3 in DNA: TGCGCCAGCAGCCATCAATGGGGCAGGGAATCCGAGCAGTACTTC. Protein: CASSHQWGRESEQYF.